One and the same sample provided the 17 T cell receptor beta chains below, sequenced in a study of T-cell memory formation after mild COVID-19. Using its own MiXCR run on the 5' RACE reads, TCRdb lists one record per CDR3 protein. Of roughly 250,000 distinct CDR3 sequences in the sample, over 15% were seen once. The sample comprised PBMCs or a T cell subset sorted from them (not recorded which). These receptors were collected from a man aged 18-30 years who had mild COVID-19 (a few samples of this study predate the infection). Cell type and time point are not known.

The sample holds a few counts of this clonotype. The chain carries TRBV7-9 and TRBJ1-5; TRBD1 matches at 9 bases. Germline values: CDR1 SEHNR, CDR2 FQNEAQ (reference sequence). The CDR3 spans 14 residues. The J segment lost 4 bases and the V segment lost 5 bases, leaving 3 bases of the junction unmatched. The CDR3 sequence is CASSRTGENQPQHF. The CDR3 nucleotides read TGTGCCAGCAGCAGGACAGGGGAGAATCAGCCCCAGCATTTT.

This rearrangement joins TRBV2 to TRBJ2-3; 8 bases fit TRBD2. The ends lost 8 bases at V and 0 bases at J; junction bases unmatched: 7. Germline V CDR1 and CDR2: SNHLY, FYNNEI. The CDR3 extends over 15 amino acids. CDR3 protein: CASEGAGGSTDTQYF. CDR3 in DNA: TGTGCCAGCGAGGGCGCGGGGGGAAGCACAGATACGCAGTATTTT.

There are many counts of this clonotype. This chain connects TRBV20-1 to TRBJ2-3; TRBD2 matches 8 bases. This CDR3 comprises 13 residues. Germline CDR1 DFQATT, CDR2 SNEGSKA (reference sequence). V was pared by 5 bases and J by 4 bases, with 5 bases of the junction left unmatched. This CDR3 is CSAEGGGPDTQYF. As DNA, the CDR3 is TGCAGTGCTGAGGGCGGGGGGCCAGATACGCAGTATTTT.

This clonotype turned up a few times. The rearrangement joins TRBV28 to TRBJ2-5; 7 bases agree with TRBD1. Trimming at V came to 6 bases and at J to 4 bases, leaving 14 bases not matched to a gene. The CDR3 loop spans 16 amino acids. The germline V gene has CDR1 MDHEN and CDR2 SYDVKM. The DNA for the CDR3 is TGTGCCAGCAGCAGCCCCAGGGGGTTGACGGTAGAGACCCAGTACTTC. As protein: CASSSPRGLTVETQYF.

The table lists this clonotype with a few counts. This chain connects TRBV4-2 to TRBJ2-5; D is possibly TRBD2 (5 bases). CDR1 is LGHNA and CDR2 is YNFKEQ in the germline V gene. This CDR3 has 13 amino acids. The ends were cut back, 1 base at V and 4 bases at J, with 7 bases in the middle. CDR3 in amino acids: CASSQAAGETQYF. CDR3 nucleotides: TGTGCCAGCAGCCAAGCGGCGGGAGAGACCCAGTACTTC.

This clonotype was observed a few times. This rearrangement joins TRBV21-1 to TRBJ1-1; the table's D call, TRBD1, was not checked against the DNA. TRBV21-1 is labeled a pseudogene. The CDR3 sequence is 12 residues long. CDR3 DNA sequence: TGTGCCAGCAGCGAACTACAGGGCAAAGCTTTCTTT. Translated: CASSELQGKAFF.

This clonotype has ten or more counts. The chain recombines TRBV3-1 with TRBJ2-3; 12 bases line up with TRBD2. Per the germline V gene, CDR1 is LGHDT and CDR2 is YNNKEL (reference sequence). J was trimmed by 4 bases and V by 1 base; bases with no gene match: 0. This CDR3 has 15 amino acids. As DNA, the CDR3 is TGTGCCAGCAGCCAAGCTAGCGGGGGGGCAGATACGCAGTATTTT. This encodes CASSQASGGADTQYF.

As DNA, the CDR3 is TGTGCCAGCACCTCCTATGTCAATCAGCCCCAGCATTTT. Amino acids: CASTSYVNQPQHF. The chain combines TRBV6-2 or TRBV6-3 with TRBJ1-5; D remains unclear. The CDR3 runs to 13 residues. The germline CDR1 and CDR2 sequences are MNHEY and SVGEGT. V was trimmed by 7 bases and J by 3 bases, leaving 10 bases between them.

J is TRBJ1-5 and V is TRBV6-5; a possible D gene is TRBD1 (5 bases). The CDR3 has 14 residues. Trimming removed 6 bases from V and 0 bases from J, with 9 bases in between. Germline loops: CDR1 MNHEY, CDR2 SVGAGI. CDR3 loop: CASSSRDSNQPQHF. The CDR3 DNA is TGTGCCAGCAGCTCCAGGGATAGCAATCAGCCCCAGCATTTT.

This clonotype has only a few counts. The chain employs TRBV20-1 and TRBJ2-1, with D perhaps matching TRBD1 (5 bases). The CDR3 loop spans 12 amino acids. The ends were cut back, 7 bases at V and 7 bases at J, with 14 bases in the middle. Germline lookup yields CDR1 DFQATT and CDR2 SNEGSKA (reference sequence). Here the CDR3 reads CSEEGAGNEQFF. The CDR3 DNA reads as TGCAGTGAGGAAGGGGCTGGTAATGAGCAGTTCTTC.

This clonotype was counted a few times. This sequence joins TRBV7-2 and TRBJ2-2; TRBD2 is a possible D gene (5 bases). Per germline, CDR1 SGHTA and CDR2 FQGNSA. The CDR3 extends over 14 amino acids. Trimming cost V 1 base and J 3 bases, with 6 bases left between them. The DNA for the CDR3 is TGTGCCAGCAGCTTAGGGGAGTACACCGGGGAGCTGTTTTTT. It codes for CASSLGEYTGELFF.

This rearrangement joins TRBV6-6 to TRBJ2-3; no clear D gene. Per the germline V gene, CDR1 is MNHNY and CDR2 is SVGAGI (reference sequence). The CDR3 spans 13 residues. Trimming stripped 6 bases from V and 0 bases from J, with 7 bases between. The DNA for the CDR3 is TGTGCCAGCAGCCATACTAGCACAGATACGCAGTATTTT. Amino acid sequence: CASSHTSTDTQYF.

This chain links TRBV20-1 with TRBJ2-1; D tentatively fits TRBD1 or TRBD2 (5 bases each). The CDR3 contains 15 residues. V was trimmed by 2 bases and J by 7 bases, leaving 18 bases between them. The germline V gene encodes CDR1 DFQATT and CDR2 SNEGSKA (reference sequence). CDR3 nucleotides: TGCAGTGCTAGAAACCCCGAGGGGTCAAGGAATGAGCAGTTCTTC. Translated, it gives CSARNPEGSRNEQFF.

This clonotype was counted at least ten times. The chain is built from TRBV4-1 and TRBJ2-5, with D tentatively TRBD1 (5 bases). Germline CDR1 and CDR2: MGHRA and YSYEKL. The CDR3 covers 16 residues. V dropped 1 base and J dropped 5 bases, with 17 bases sitting between them. The DNA of the CDR3 is TGCGCCAGCAGCCAAGGCTCCAGGGCGTTTAGTGAGACCCAGTACTTC. Amino acid sequence: CASSQGSRAFSETQYF.

The sample holds a few counts of this clonotype. This chain uses TRBV5-1 with TRBJ1-2; 7 bases are shared with TRBD1. Germline CDR1 and CDR2: SGHRS and YFSETQ. With V trimmed by 4 bases and J by 6 bases, 15 bases remained unmatched. The CDR3 is 16 amino acids. The CDR3 nucleotides read TGCGCCAGCAGCCCAACTTTGACAGGGAATAGTAATGGCTACACCTTC. Residues: CASSPTLTGNSNGYTF.

A few counts support this clonotype. The chain links TRBV5-1 to TRBJ1-2, with 8 positions matching TRBD1. CDR1 is SGHRS, CDR2 YFSETQ, per germline. V gave up 4 bases and J gave up 6 bases; unmatched junction bases: 8. This CDR3 is built from 14 residues. CDR3 in DNA: TGCGCCAGCAGCCTTAGCGCAGGGGGCGATGGCTACACCTTC. This codes for CASSLSAGGDGYTF. The entire variable domain, with the rest obtained from reference TRBV5-1 and TRBJ1-2, is as follows: KAGVTQTPRYLIKTRGQQVTLSCSPISGHRSVSWYQQTPGQGLQFLFEYFSETQRNKGNFPGRFSGRQFSNSRSEMNVSTLELGDSALYLCASSLSAGGDGYTFGSGTRLTVV.

V usage is TRBV24-1 and J usage is TRBJ2-1; a possible D gene is TRBD2 (6 bases). In germline, CDR1 is KGHDR, CDR2 SFDVKD. Trimming cost V 8 bases and J 7 bases, with 17 bases left between them. The CDR3 has 14 residues. The CDR3 DNA sequence: TGTGCCACCATGGCGCGGGGACTGAATAATGAGCAGTTCTTC. Residues: CATMARGLNNEQFF.